Given below is one T cell receptor (beta chain) in context. These data come from a study of blood T cell repertoires in COVID-19. The wider study: COVID-19 samples, acute and convalescent, were from the United States, Italy and Spain. Sources were T cells, B-cell-depleted T cells, or PBMCs; the material itself was cDNA or gDNA.

Using immunoSEQ multiplex PCR, the repertoire was profiled, and TCRdb retains in-frame clones only, with some absent. This table has fewer than 250,000 clones, less than 90% appearing once. While infection was still active, Seattle patients were enrolled and then followed longitudinally. This clonotype was obtained from a woman aged 80 or older with COVID-19, enrolled during active disease. The sequencing sample was made of peripheral blood.

CDR3 protein: CASSRGPALVDGYTF. The CDR3 DNA reads as TGTGCCAGCAGCCGAGGGCCCGCCTTGGTCGATGGCTACACCTTC. This chain links TRBV11-2 with TRBJ1-2; no reliable D call. CDR1 is SGHAT and CDR2 is FQNNGV in the germline V gene. V shed 5 bases and J shed 6 bases, with 19 bases lying between them. This CDR3 contains 15 residues.